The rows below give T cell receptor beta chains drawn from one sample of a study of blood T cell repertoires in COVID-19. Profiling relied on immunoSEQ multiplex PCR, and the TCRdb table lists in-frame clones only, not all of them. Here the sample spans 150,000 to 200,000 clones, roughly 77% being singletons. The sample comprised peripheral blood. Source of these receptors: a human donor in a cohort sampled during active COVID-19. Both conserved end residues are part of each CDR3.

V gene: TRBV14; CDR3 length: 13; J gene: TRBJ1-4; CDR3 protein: CASSPRGGGKLFF
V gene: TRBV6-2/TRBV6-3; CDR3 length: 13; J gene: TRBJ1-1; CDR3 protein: CASSSTGNTEAFF
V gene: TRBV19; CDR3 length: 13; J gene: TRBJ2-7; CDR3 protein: CASSMANTYEQYF
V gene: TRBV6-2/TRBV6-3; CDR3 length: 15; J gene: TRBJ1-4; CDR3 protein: CASSSRGGIGEKLFF
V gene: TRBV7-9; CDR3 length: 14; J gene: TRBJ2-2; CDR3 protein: CASSRRRDTGELFF
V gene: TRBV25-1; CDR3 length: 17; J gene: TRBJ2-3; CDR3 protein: CASSPHGTRMTTDTQYF
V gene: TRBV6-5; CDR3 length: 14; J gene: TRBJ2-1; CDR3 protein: CASRTSTANNEQFF
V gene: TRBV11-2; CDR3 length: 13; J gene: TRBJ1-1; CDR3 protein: CASSPDRSTEAFF
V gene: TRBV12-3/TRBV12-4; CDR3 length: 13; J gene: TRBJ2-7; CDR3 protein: CASSFSGLYEQYF
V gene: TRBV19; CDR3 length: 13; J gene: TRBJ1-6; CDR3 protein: CASRTGGDSPLHF
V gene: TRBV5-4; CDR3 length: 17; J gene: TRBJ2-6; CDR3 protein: CASSSGQNRAGANVLTF
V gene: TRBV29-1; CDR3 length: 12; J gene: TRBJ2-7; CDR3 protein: CSVELAMGEQYF
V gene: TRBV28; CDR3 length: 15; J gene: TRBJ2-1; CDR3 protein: CASSGGTSAGNEQFF
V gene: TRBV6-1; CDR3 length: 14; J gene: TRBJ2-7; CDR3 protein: CASSEVRQTYEQYF
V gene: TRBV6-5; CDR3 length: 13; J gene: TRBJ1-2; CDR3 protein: CASSTGLVRGYTF
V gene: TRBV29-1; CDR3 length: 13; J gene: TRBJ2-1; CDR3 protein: CSVLAGGGGEQFF
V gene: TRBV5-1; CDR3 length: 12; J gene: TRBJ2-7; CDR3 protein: CASSYSSYEQYF
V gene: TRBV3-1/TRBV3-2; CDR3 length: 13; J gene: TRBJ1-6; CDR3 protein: CASSLRQNSPLHF
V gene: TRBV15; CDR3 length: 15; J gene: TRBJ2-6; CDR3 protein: CATSRDRLNPNVLTF
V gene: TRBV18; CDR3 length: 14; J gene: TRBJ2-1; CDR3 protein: CASSLYRERNEQFF
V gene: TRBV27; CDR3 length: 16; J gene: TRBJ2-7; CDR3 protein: CASSLSEGAITYEQYF
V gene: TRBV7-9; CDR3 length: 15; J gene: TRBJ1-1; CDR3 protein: CASSFQGTKTTEAFF
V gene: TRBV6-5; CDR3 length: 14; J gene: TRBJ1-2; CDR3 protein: CASSYPTPGYGYTF
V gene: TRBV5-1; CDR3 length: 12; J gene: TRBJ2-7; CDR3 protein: CASSVQGYEQYF
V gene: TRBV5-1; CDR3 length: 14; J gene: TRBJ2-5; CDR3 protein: CASSAKQGWETQYF
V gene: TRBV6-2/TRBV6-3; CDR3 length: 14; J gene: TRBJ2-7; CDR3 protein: CASSGNRGSYEQYF
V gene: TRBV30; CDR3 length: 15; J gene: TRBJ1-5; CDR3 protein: CAWSARRTENQPQHF
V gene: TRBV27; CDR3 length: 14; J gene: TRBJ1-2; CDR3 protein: CASSQGLGYYGYTF
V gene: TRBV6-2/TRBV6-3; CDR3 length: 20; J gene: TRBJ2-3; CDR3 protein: CASSYSTSSGRTSSTDTQYF
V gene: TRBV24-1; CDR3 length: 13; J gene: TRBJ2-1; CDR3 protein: CATRGADYNEQFF
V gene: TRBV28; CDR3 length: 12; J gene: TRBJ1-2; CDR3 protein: CASSSTGRGYTF
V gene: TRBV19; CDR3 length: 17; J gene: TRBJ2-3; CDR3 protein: CASSIDPLAGGPDTQYF
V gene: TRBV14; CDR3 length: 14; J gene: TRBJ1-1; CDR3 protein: CASSLEMGRTEAFF
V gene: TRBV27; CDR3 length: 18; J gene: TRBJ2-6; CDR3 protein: CASSRKGGLSSGANVLTF
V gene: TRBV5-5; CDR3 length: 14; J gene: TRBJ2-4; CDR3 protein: CASNPGAGKNIQYF
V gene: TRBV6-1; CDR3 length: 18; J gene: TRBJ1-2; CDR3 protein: CASSETPGGEGLNYGYTF